The 10 T cell receptor beta chains listed next were all sequenced from one sample in a study of CD8 T cells in ankylosing spondylitis listed by TCRdb under 2017. Broad study findings and their caveats: Blood from ankylosing spondylitis patients appeared to be characterized by a TCR beta motif made up of eight highly homologous amino acid variants.

Receptor libraries were prepared by 5' RACE. The sequencing machine was an Illumina HiSeq 2500. TCRdb redid the processing of the public reads, applying fastp at Q25 and MiXCR, and retained in-frame beta chains. Every CDR3 protein is listed once, alongside the most common genes and DNA of its rows. The sample table holds under 850,000 distinct CDR3 sequences, of which around 20% were seen once. The ten largest clones take up under 20% of the sample. These receptors' antigens are unknown. The sample taken for sequencing was blood, either unsorted or a sorted T cell fraction (not recorded which). All receptors come from a male donor with ankylosing spondylitis.

This clonotype was seen more than once but under ten times. The chain recombines TRBV12-3 or TRBV12-4 with TRBJ2-7, with 10 bases identical to TRBD2. The length of the CDR3 is 16 residues. Unmatched junction bases numbered 8, after V lost 6 bases and J lost 0 bases. The CDR3 nucleotides read TGTGCCAGCAGCCGGGGGCCTAGCGGGAGCTCCTACGAGCAGTACTTC. This codes for CASSRGPSGSSYEQYF.

This sequence joins TRBV11-2 and TRBJ1-3, with D possibly matching TRBD1 (5 bases). The germline CDR1 and CDR2 sequences are SGHAT and FQNNGV. V lost 2 bases, J lost 0 bases, and 11 bases lay in between. This CDR3 spans 16 amino acids. The CDR3 loop reads CASSLFRQPSGNTIYF. In nucleotides, the CDR3 is TGTGCCAGCAGCTTATTCCGACAGCCCTCTGGAAACACCATATATTTT. Filled out from reference TRBV11-2 and TRBJ1-3, the complete variable domain reads EAGVAQSPRYKIIEKRQSVAFWCNPISGHATLYWYQQILGQGPKLLIQFQNNGVVDDSQLPKDRFSAERLKGVDSTLKIQPAKLEDSAVYLCASSLFRQPSGNTIYFGEGSWLTVV.

The chain uses TRBV20-1 and TRBJ2-1; the D gene is possibly TRBD2 (6 bases). The V end was cut by 3 bases, the J end by 7 bases, with 13 bases between. This CDR3 spans 13 amino acids. Per the germline V gene, CDR1 is DFQATT and CDR2 is SNEGSKA (reference sequence). CDR3 region: CSASPAGINEQFF. As DNA, the CDR3 is TGCAGTGCTAGTCCGGCGGGAATTAATGAGCAGTTCTTC.

This clonotype was seen a handful of times. J is TRBJ2-1 and V is TRBV7-9; 14 bases align to TRBD2. The CDR3 loop spans 14 amino acids. Germline V gene data show CDR1 as SEHNR and CDR2 as FQNEAQ (reference sequence). With V trimmed by 4 bases and J by 15 bases, 8 bases remained unmatched. CDR3: CASSSGLAGGSLFF. The CDR3, as DNA: TGTGCCAGCAGCTCCGGACTAGCGGGAGGATCTCTGTTCTTC. Together with reference TRBV7-9 and TRBJ2-1, the CDR3 gives the full variable domain: DTGVSQNPRHKITKRGQNVTFRCDPISEHNRLYWYRQTLGQGPEFLTYFQNEAQLEKSRLLSDRFSAERPKGSFSTLEIQRTEQGDSAMYLCASSSGLAGGSLFFGPGTRLTVL.

This clonotype turned up a few times. This sequence joins TRBV5-5 and TRBJ1-6; D not resolved. The CDR3 loop spans 15 amino acids. The V gene's germline CDR1 is SGHKS and CDR2 YYEKEE (reference sequence). The ends were cut back, 1 base at V and 8 bases at J, with 13 bases in the middle. Written as DNA, the CDR3 is TGTGCCAGCAGCTTGTATGCGGGATCAGATTCACCCCTCCACTTT. It codes for CASSLYAGSDSPLHF.

This clonotype was counted a few times. The chain combines TRBV4-2 with TRBJ1-2; 11 positions agree with TRBD1. The V gene's germline CDR1 is LGHNA and CDR2 YNFKEQ. The V gene end was trimmed by 4 bases and the J gene end by 8 bases; junction bases not matched to a gene: 6. The CDR3 is made up of 14 amino acids. Written as DNA, the CDR3 is TGTGCCAGCAGCCCCGGACAGGGGGCGGGGGGCTACACCTTC. Protein sequence: CASSPGQGAGGYTF.

This clonotype was detected a few times. The CDR3: CASRLNRAHMTF. In DNA, the CDR3 is TGTGCCAGCAGACTGAACAGGGCCCACATGACCTTC. The chain joins TRBV12-3 or TRBV12-4 to TRBJ1-2; D might be TRBD1 (6 bases). There are 12 residues in the CDR3. Trimming took off 6 bases at V and 14 bases at J, with 19 bases between the two ends.

The chain carries TRBV4-3 and TRBJ1-2; D gene uncertain. Germline V gives CDR1 LGHNA, CDR2 YSLEER. CDR3 length: 15 residues. V was trimmed by 0 bases and J by 1 base, leaving 9 bases between them. The CDR3 DNA reads TGCGCCAGCAGCCAAGATCAGAGGAGTAACTATGGCTACACCTTC. This gives the protein CASSQDQRSNYGYTF.

V gene TRBV9 combines with J gene TRBJ2-5, with unresolved D. This CDR3 contains 13 residues. Looked up from germline, CDR1 is SGDLS and CDR2 is YYNGEE. Trimming removed 1 base at V and 1 base at J, with 5 bases between. The CDR3 is CASSVKFQETQYF. The CDR3 region has the DNA TGTGCCAGCAGCGTAAAGTTCCAAGAGACCCAGTACTTC.

This clonotype was detected a few times. The chain uses TRBV29-1 and TRBJ1-2, with 9 bases lining up with TRBD1. Germline V gene sequence: CDR1 SQVTM, CDR2 ANQGSEA. The V segment lost 6 bases and the J segment 2 bases; nucleotides outside the gene matches: 10. This CDR3 spans 15 amino acids. This CDR3 is CSVDKTGGPNYGYTF. The CDR3 nucleotides are TGCAGCGTGGATAAAACAGGGGGCCCCAACTATGGCTACACCTTC. Complete variable domain (other parts from reference TRBV29-1 and TRBJ1-2): SAVISQKPSRDICQRGTSLTIQCQVDSQVTMMFWYRQQPGQSLTLIATANQGSEATYESGFVIDKFPISRPNLTFSTLTVSNMSPEDSSIYLCSVDKTGGPNYGYTFGSGTRLTVV.